Listed below are T cell receptor beta chains from one sample, sequenced in a study of T cells in Graves' hyperthyroidism and ophthalmopathy. TCRdb re-analysed the multiplex PCR reads in MiXCR, keeping a single row per CDR3 protein. This sample has around 290,000 distinct CDR3 sequences, with about an eighth found just once. The source material was blood. These receptors all come from a woman aged 30 to 39 with Graves' hyperthyroidism that later progressed to Graves' ophthalmopathy. The conserved cysteine and the conserved F or W are not part of the CDR3 here. A clone size is listed for some rows: how often the clone was seen (once, few, many), or a class if it is expanded.

>TRBJ1-2|once|TRBV6-2/TRBV6-3
ASSYAIDCFSGYT
>TRBJ1-1|many|TRBV28
ASSPGQRRTEAF
>TRBJ2-5|many|TRBV18
ASSPAEPQTQY
>TRBJ2-5|many|TRBV7-9
ASSLKGTVSEETQY
>TRBJ1-1|-|TRBV19
ASSISAGRTGAF
>TRBJ2-3|medium-sized|TRBV30
AWSQSGSPYGTDTQY
>TRBJ2-5|-|TRBV19
ASSPQYRDLQETQY
>TRBJ2-1|many|TRBV6-1
ASKAGQGPYNEQF
>TRBJ2-5|-|TRBV7-2
ASSLESRETQY
>TRBJ2-3|once|TRBV14
ASSQDGTRITDTQY
>TRBJ1-4|-|TRBV20-1
SARDTSEKLF
>TRBJ2-7|-|TRBV6-7
ASSFPTPKGPSYEQY
>TRBJ2-1|-|TRBV3-1
ASSQLGLAGENEQF
>TRBJ1-1|many|TRBV5-1
ASSLGTPTGRSEAF
>TRBJ2-3|many|TRBV12-3/TRBV12-4
ASSLPGTEGTDTQY
>TRBJ2-7|many|TRBV7-9
ASSFQEGHEQY
>TRBJ2-3|-|TRBV19
ASSMGSRERTDTQY
>TRBJ2-1|few|TRBV5-4
ASSIDRPSSYNEQF
>TRBJ2-5|many|TRBV7-9
ASSLPGGEAQETQY
>TRBJ2-1|-|TRBV19
ASSLWGTGNNEQF
>TRBJ1-5|many|TRBV28
ASMREYSNQPQH
>TRBJ2-1|many|TRBV28
ASSGLAGLYNEQF
>TRBJ2-1|few|TRBV12-3/TRBV12-4
ASSRGTPYNEQF
>TRBJ1-5|few|TRBV19
ASTITGGNQPQH
>TRBJ2-3|-|TRBV19
ASSVRAGATDTQY
>TRBJ1-1|many|TRBV30
AWKTDGNTEAF
>TRBJ2-3|-|TRBV24-1
ATSEPTSGGTDTQY
>TRBJ2-1|many|TRBV7-2
ASSLGGTGNNEQF
>TRBJ2-1|few|TRBV7-9
ASSLARGEGGNEQF
>TRBJ1-2|-|TRBV7-8
ASSLALAGSPFRT
>TRBJ2-6|-|TRBV7-8
ASSARLPTGGAAGANVLT
>TRBJ1-2|many|TRBV2
ASSPGQVAGYT
>TRBJ2-5|many|TRBV6-1
ASSEARRETQY
>TRBJ2-1|many|TRBV20-1
SATTGGDVDEQF
>TRBJ2-7|many|TRBV20-1
GCRVGKGLNEQY
>TRBJ2-1|many|TRBV27
ASSLFIYNEQF
>TRBJ1-2|-|TRBV12-3/TRBV12-4
ASSFNTGSGGYT
>TRBJ2-5|many|TRBV7-2
ASSLVLAGGGETQY
>TRBJ2-7|many|TRBV7-2
ASSLAEIYEQY
>TRBJ2-1|many|TRBV12-3/TRBV12-4
ASSLAAAWTSENEQF
>TRBJ1-5|-|TRBV10-3
AISELGQPQH
>TRBJ2-2|many|TRBV20-1
SARDMTATGELF
>TRBJ1-3|many|TRBV2
ASSTQGIRSGNTIY
>TRBJ2-7|few|TRBV6-1
ASRQGNEQY
>TRBJ1-4|-|TRBV2
ASSLFPNEKLF
>TRBJ2-5|many|TRBV30
AWSWPGQGGETQY